This entry lists 28 T cell receptor beta chains sequenced from one sample in a study of T-cell reconstitution after alpha-beta-depleted transplantation in children. This sample's TCRbeta library carried unique molecular identifier barcodes. TCRdb re-called the PCR reads with MiXCR, one entry per CDR3 protein. This table holds over 200,000 distinct CDR3 sequences, about a tenth found once. Specimen: PBMCs, collected before TCRalphabeta/CD19-depleted stem cell transplant. The receptor set was obtained from a child younger than two with acute myeloid leukemia, due to receive a stem cell transplant.

This clonotype showed up many times. This chain connects TRBV9 to TRBJ2-1; 7 bases are shared with TRBD2. CDR1 and CDR2 (germline): SGDLS, YYNGEE. The trim removed 0 bases at V and 6 bases at J, leaving 15 bases unmatched. CDR3 length: 18 residues. CDR3 region: CASSVAGGSAALGNEQFF. As DNA, the CDR3 is TGTGCCAGCAGCGTAGCTGGCGGGAGCGCTGCCTTAGGCAATGAGCAGTTCTTC.

Notes on this clonotype: A read error is possible here, since a much larger clone lies one base away. This chain links TRBV29-1 with TRBJ2-1, with a possible D match to TRBD1 (6 bases). The CDR3 contains 13 residues. CDR1 is SQVTM and CDR2 is ANQGSEA in the germline V gene. CDR3 loop: CNAMRQARNEQFF. In DNA form, the CDR3 reads TGCAACGCCATGAGACAGGCTAGGAATGAGCAGTTCTTC.

This clonotype qualifies as medium-sized. The V gene is TRBV14, the J gene TRBJ2-3; D is unclear. The germline V and J ends were trimmed by 4 bases and 4 bases, with 9 bases remaining between them. This CDR3 region has 13 residues. Germline values: CDR1 SGHDN, CDR2 FVKESK. The CDR3 loop is CASSPGPADTQYF. The DNA of the CDR3 is TGTGCCAGCAGCCCTGGACCCGCAGATACGCAGTATTTT.

In its sample, this clonotype was seen a few times. The chain couples TRBV2 to TRBJ2-5; no firm D call. This CDR3 contains 15 residues. Germline-derived CDR1 and CDR2 are SNHLY and FYNNEI. Trimming removed 2 bases at V and 2 bases at J, with 12 bases between. The CDR3 reads CASSELVALQETQYF. The CDR3 DNA reads as TGTGCCAGCAGTGAATTGGTCGCCTTACAAGAGACCCAGTACTTC.

In its sample, this clonotype was seen many times. J is TRBJ1-6 and V is TRBV5-1; perhaps TRBD1 as D (5 bases). Germline CDR1 SGHRS, CDR2 YFSETQ. The CDR3 has 14 amino acids. Trimming cost V 4 bases and J 5 bases, with 10 bases left between them. The DNA of the CDR3 is TGCGCCAGCAGCCAGGGACTTAATAATTCACCCCTCCACTTT. Protein product: CASSQGLNNSPLHF.

This clonotype was picked up a small number of times. This sequence joins TRBV5-1 and TRBJ2-7, with 9 bases identical to TRBD1. The CDR3 has 14 residues. Losses at the gene ends were 4 bases for V and 3 bases for J; bases not matched to a gene: 5. The germline V gene encodes CDR1 SGHRS and CDR2 YFSETQ. The CDR3 DNA is TGCGCCAGCAGCGGCGGACAGGGGAACTACGAGCAGTACTTC. Protein sequence: CASSGGQGNYEQYF.

This chain links TRBV18 with TRBJ1-6, with 7 positions matching TRBD1. The CDR3 totals 15 residues. From germline, CDR1 is KGHSH and CDR2 LQKENI. V was clipped by 3 bases and J by 9 bases; unmatched bases: 8. The CDR3 sequence: CASSPPGQRPSPLHF. Here the CDR3 DNA reads TGTGCCAGCTCACCGCCGGGACAGCGGCCTTCACCCCTCCACTTT.

The sample holds many counts of this clonotype. The chain is built from TRBV5-1 and TRBJ2-1; 7 bases align to TRBD2. The CDR3 contains 17 residues. V lost 0 bases and J lost 0; bases outside the gene matches: 6. Germline loops: CDR1 SGHRS, CDR2 YFSETQ. The CDR3 DNA sequence: TGCGCCAGCAGCTTGGTGCCCGCTAGCGGCTCCTACAATGAGCAGTTCTTC. Protein sequence: CASSLVPASGSYNEQFF.

This clonotype was seen repeatedly, ten times or more. The rearrangement links TRBV12-3 or TRBV12-4 to TRBJ2-7; 9 nucleotides agree with TRBD2. The CDR3 runs 15 residues. Trimming cost V 2 bases and J 2 bases; bases outside gene matches: 4. The CDR3 DNA sequence: TGTGCCAGCAGTTTAAGGACTAGCGTAACCTACGAGCAGTACTTC. This sequence encodes CASSLRTSVTYEQYF.

The CDR3 region is CASSEPGRNTEAFF. DNA of the CDR3: TGTGCCAGCAGTGAGCCGGGGAGGAACACTGAAGCTTTCTTT. The V and J genes are TRBV25-1 and TRBJ1-1, with D unresolved. CDR1 is MGHDK and CDR2 is SYGVNS in the germline V gene. Deletions cut 3 bases from V and 1 base from J, with 9 bases between. The CDR3 extends over 14 amino acids.

This clonotype was seen repeatedly, ten times or more. The chain is built from TRBV7-8 and TRBJ2-1, with 13 bases identical to TRBD2. The ends lost 4 bases at V and 9 bases at J; junction bases unmatched: 6. Germline CDR1 reads SGHVS; CDR2 reads FQNEAQ. The CDR3 totals 15 residues. The CDR3 is CASSYTSGRVSEQFF. The CDR3 DNA reads as TGTGCCAGCAGCTACACTAGCGGGAGGGTTAGTGAGCAGTTCTTC.

This clonotype was detected ten times or more. The chain has TRBV28 and TRBJ2-1; no firm D call. The V and J ends lost 5 bases and 5 bases respectively, with 7 bases between them. The CDR3 consists of 12 residues. Germline values: CDR1 MDHEN, CDR2 SYDVKM. CDR3 residues: CASSRQDNEQFF. CDR3 nucleotide sequence: TGTGCCAGCAGTCGACAAGACAATGAGCAGTTCTTC.

The V call is TRBV18, the J call TRBJ2-7, with D perhaps TRBD1 (6 bases). The CDR3 length is 23 residues. The germline V and J ends were trimmed by 0 bases and 3 bases, with 36 bases remaining between them. Looked up from germline, CDR1 is KGHSH and CDR2 is LQKENI. The CDR3 loop reads CASSPPWPGKILARDTGSYEQYF. CDR3 sequence (DNA): TGTGCCAGCTCACCACCGTGGCCAGGTAAGATCCTGGCTCGGGACACTGGGAGCTACGAGCAGTACTTC.

In this sample, this clonotype turned up many times. The chain links TRBV20-1 to TRBJ1-4; D ambiguous. The CDR3 sequence is 11 residues long. Trimming stripped 2 bases from V and 7 bases from J, with 5 bases between. In germline, CDR1 is DFQATT, CDR2 SNEGSKA (reference sequence). The CDR3: CSARTTEKLFF. DNA for the CDR3: TGCAGTGCTAGAACGACTGAAAAACTGTTTTTT.

This clonotype was counted at least ten times. V is TRBV20-1 and J is TRBJ2-3; a possible D gene is TRBD2 (5 bases). The V end lost 1 base, the J end lost 0 bases, and 11 bases lay between the germline ends. There are 15 residues in the CDR3. The germline CDR1 and CDR2 sequences are DFQATT and SNEGSKA (reference sequence). CDR3 sequence (DNA): TGCAGTGCTAGAGCTCTAGCAGCTAGCACAGATACGCAGTATTTT. Translated: CSARALAASTDTQYF.

This clonotype has ten or more counts. The chain carries TRBV12-3 or TRBV12-4 and TRBJ2-7; perhaps D is TRBD1 or TRBD2 (6 bases each). The V and J ends lost 6 bases and 4 bases respectively, with 19 bases between them. The CDR3 loop spans 15 amino acids. CDR3 amino acids: CASRNNRVGRYEQYF. For the CDR3, the DNA is TGTGCCAGCAGGAACAACAGGGTTGGGAGGTACGAGCAGTACTTC.

A remark on this clonotype: A much larger clone differs by one base, so this may be a read error. CDR3 DNA: TGTGCCAGCAGCTTACATCAGGGGAGGAGGCCAGATACGCAGTATTTT. This gives the protein CASSLHQGRRPDTQYF. The J gene is TRBJ2-3, the V gene TRBV11-2, with D perhaps being TRBD1 or TRBD2 (6 bases each). The germline V gene has CDR1 SGHAT and CDR2 FQNNGV. The CDR3 is 16 amino acids. Trimming took off 2 bases at V and 4 bases at J, with 16 bases between the two ends.

This clonotype was counted at least ten times. This sequence joins TRBV12-3 or TRBV12-4 and TRBJ1-2; no clear D gene. Trimming took 4 bases from V and 4 from J, leaving 16 bases between them. The CDR3 extends over 15 amino acids. The CDR3 protein is CASSSHAGAFYGYTF. In nucleotides, the CDR3 is TGTGCCAGCAGTTCCCACGCAGGAGCTTTCTATGGCTACACCTTC.

The table lists this clonotype with many counts. The genes are TRBV30 and TRBJ2-3; 10 bases align to TRBD1. CDR1 GTSNPN and CDR2 SVGIG come from the germline V gene (reference sequence). With 6 bases clipped from V and 4 bases from J, the junction kept 7 bases outside the gene matches. The CDR3 length is 14 residues. CDR3 protein: CACPDRGGADTQYF. CDR3 coding DNA: TGTGCCTGCCCGGACAGGGGGGGCGCAGATACGCAGTATTTT.

This clonotype was recorded many times. The chain uses TRBV29-1 and TRBJ2-5, with TRBD2 as a possible D gene (5 bases). V was trimmed by 6 bases and J by 5 bases, leaving 19 bases between them. The germline V gene encodes CDR1 SQVTM and CDR2 ANQGSEA. The CDR3 consists of 14 residues. The CDR3 DNA is TGCAGCGTGCTCTTCCCGCGGGTGCGGGAGACCCAGTACTTC. Protein: CSVLFPRVRETQYF.

Many counts were recorded for this clonotype. V and J are TRBV19 and TRBJ1-2; D possibly corresponds to TRBD1 (6 bases). Germline V gene data show CDR1 as LNHDA and CDR2 as SQIVND (reference sequence). Between the trimmed V and J ends, which lost 3 bases and 7 bases, there was a span of 12 bases. CDR3 length equals 13 residues. The CDR3 DNA is TGTGCCAGTAGTATGACAGGATCGAGTGGCTACACCTTC. Its protein is CASSMTGSSGYTF.

This clonotype was seen at least ten times. The chain couples TRBV6-5 to TRBJ1-1; D is unclear. Germline-derived CDR1 and CDR2 are MNHEY and SVGAGI. This CDR3 has 13 amino acids. V gave up 2 bases and J gave up 0 bases, with 4 bases separating them. The chain's CDR3 is CASSYDLNTEAFF. The CDR3 nucleotides read TGTGCCAGCAGTTACGACCTGAACACTGAAGCTTTCTTT.

At least ten counts were recorded for this clonotype. This chain uses TRBV5-6 with TRBJ1-2, with 9 nucleotides matching TRBD1. The germline gives CDR1 SGHDT, CDR2 YYEEEE. V was clipped by 4 bases and J by 3 bases; unmatched bases: 4. The CDR3 sequence is 14 residues long. The CDR3 DNA is TGTGCCAGCAGCCGGACAGGGGACGACTATGGCTACACCTTC. Residues: CASSRTGDDYGYTF.

This clonotype showed up many times. V is TRBV29-1 and J is TRBJ2-3, with TRBD2 matching 11 bases. This CDR3 contains 14 residues. The V and J ends lost 3 bases and 6 bases, in that order; junction bases with no gene match: 5. From germline, CDR1 is SQVTM and CDR2 ANQGSEA. Here the CDR3 DNA reads TGCAGCGTTGACGTAGCGGGGGGGCCGGATACGCAGTATTTT. The encoded protein is CSVDVAGGPDTQYF.

The chain recombines TRBV5-1 with TRBJ1-2; the D is unclear. Germline loops: CDR1 SGHRS, CDR2 YFSETQ. V was clipped by 4 bases and J by 7 bases, with 11 bases between them. This CDR3 region has 12 residues. CDR3 DNA sequence: TGCGCCAGCAGCCCCTACAGAGGTGGCTACACCTTC. Amino acid sequence: CASSPYRGGYTF.

This clonotype was counted at least ten times. The CDR3 DNA reads TGCAGTGCCAGCAGGGAACCTAATGAAAAACTGTTTTTT. Its protein is CSASREPNEKLFF. The chain employs TRBV20-1 and TRBJ1-4, with D possibly matching TRBD1 (5 bases). The CDR3 sequence is 13 residues long. Trimming removed 6 bases at V and 3 bases at J, with 11 bases between. The germline gives CDR1 DFQATT, CDR2 SNEGSKA (reference sequence).

This clonotype was observed at least ten times. The rearrangement uses TRBV12-3 or TRBV12-4 and TRBJ2-2; D uncertain. The CDR3 consists of 14 residues. Trimming stripped 3 bases from V and 4 bases from J, with 9 bases between. CDR3 loop: CASSFGQFTGELFF. The CDR3 nucleotides are TGTGCCAGCAGTTTTGGGCAGTTCACCGGGGAGCTGTTTTTT.

The sample holds many counts of this clonotype. The chain couples TRBV12-3 or TRBV12-4 to TRBJ2-2; D might be TRBD1 (5 bases). The V and J ends lost 7 bases and 2 bases respectively, with 26 bases between them. The CDR3 length is 19 residues. The CDR3 sequence is CASTSVPFTGILNTGELFF. The CDR3 bases are TGTGCCAGCACCTCTGTACCCTTTACAGGAATACTTAACACCGGGGAGCTGTTTTTT.